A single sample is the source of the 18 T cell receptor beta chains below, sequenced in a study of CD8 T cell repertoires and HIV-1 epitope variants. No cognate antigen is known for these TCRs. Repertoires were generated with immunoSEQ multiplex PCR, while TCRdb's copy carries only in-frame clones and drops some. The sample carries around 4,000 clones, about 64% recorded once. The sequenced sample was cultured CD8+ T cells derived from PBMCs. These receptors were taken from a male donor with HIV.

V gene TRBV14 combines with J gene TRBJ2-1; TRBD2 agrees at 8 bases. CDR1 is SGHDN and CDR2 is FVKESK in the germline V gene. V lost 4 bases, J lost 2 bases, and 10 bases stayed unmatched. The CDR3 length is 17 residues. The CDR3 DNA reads TGTGCCAGCAGCCTCACGGTGGGAGCGGGGGCCTACAATGAGCAGTTCTTC. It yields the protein CASSLTVGAGAYNEQFF.

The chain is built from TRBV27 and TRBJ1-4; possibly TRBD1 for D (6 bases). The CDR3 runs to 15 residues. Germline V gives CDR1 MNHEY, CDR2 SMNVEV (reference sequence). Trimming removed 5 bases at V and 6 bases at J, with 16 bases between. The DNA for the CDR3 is TGTGCCAGCAGTCCTTGGACAGATGAGGATGAAAAACTGTTTTTT. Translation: CASSPWTDEDEKLFF.

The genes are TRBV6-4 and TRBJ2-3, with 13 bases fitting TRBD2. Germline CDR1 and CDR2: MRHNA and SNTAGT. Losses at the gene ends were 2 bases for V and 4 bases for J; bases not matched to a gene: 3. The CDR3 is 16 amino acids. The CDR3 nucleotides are TGTGCCAGCAGTGACGCGACTAGCGGGGGGTCAGATACGCAGTATTTT. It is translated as CASSDATSGGSDTQYF.

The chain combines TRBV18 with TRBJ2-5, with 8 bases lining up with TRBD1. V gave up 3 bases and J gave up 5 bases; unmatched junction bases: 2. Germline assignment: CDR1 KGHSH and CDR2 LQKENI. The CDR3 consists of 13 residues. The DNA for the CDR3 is TGTGCCAGCTCACCCGGACAGGGTGAGACCCAGTACTTC. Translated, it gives CASSPGQGETQYF.

The DNA of the CDR3 is TGTGCCAGCAGTTTACAAGAGAGTCAGCCCCAGCATTTT. The encoded protein is CASSLQESQPQHF. The chain couples TRBV27 to TRBJ1-5; D unresolved. Deletions cut 2 bases from V and 6 bases from J, with 8 bases between. There are 13 residues in the CDR3. Germline V gene sequence: CDR1 MNHEY, CDR2 SMNVEV (reference sequence).

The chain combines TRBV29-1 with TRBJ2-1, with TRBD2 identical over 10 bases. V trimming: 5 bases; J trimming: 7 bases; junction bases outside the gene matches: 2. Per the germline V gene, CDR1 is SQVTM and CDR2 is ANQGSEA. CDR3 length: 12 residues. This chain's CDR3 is CSVRTSGNEQFF. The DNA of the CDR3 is TGCAGCGTTAGGACTAGCGGAAATGAGCAGTTCTTC.

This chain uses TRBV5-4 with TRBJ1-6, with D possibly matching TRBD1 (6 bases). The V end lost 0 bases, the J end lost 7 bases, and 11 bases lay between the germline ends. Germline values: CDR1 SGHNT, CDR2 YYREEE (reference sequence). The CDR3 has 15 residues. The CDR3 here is CASSLARGGNSPLHF. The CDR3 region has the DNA TGTGCCAGCAGCTTGGCCAGGGGTGGCAATTCACCCCTCCACTTT.

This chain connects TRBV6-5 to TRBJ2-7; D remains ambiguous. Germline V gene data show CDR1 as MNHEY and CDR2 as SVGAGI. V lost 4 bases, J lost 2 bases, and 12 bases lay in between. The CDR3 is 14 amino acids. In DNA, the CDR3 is TGTGCCAGCAGTTCAGATGTCTCGGCCTACGAGCAGTACTTC. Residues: CASSSDVSAYEQYF.

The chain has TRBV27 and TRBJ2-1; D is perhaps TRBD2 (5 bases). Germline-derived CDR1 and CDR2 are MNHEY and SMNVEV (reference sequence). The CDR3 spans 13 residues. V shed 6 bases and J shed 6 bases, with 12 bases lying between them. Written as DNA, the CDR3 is TGTGCCAGCAGCCGAGGAGGACCCAATGAGCAGTTCTTC. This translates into CASSRGGPNEQFF.

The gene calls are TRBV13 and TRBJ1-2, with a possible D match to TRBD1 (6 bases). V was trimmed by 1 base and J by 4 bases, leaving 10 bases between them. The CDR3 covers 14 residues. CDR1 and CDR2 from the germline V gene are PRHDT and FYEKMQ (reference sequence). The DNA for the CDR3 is TGTGCCAGCAGCTTAGACAGGGATGGCTATGGCTACACCTTC. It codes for CASSLDRDGYGYTF. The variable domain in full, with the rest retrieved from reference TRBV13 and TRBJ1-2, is AAGVIQSPRHLIKEKRETATLKCYPIPRHDTVYWYQQGPGQDPQFLISFYEKMQSDKGSIPDRFSAQQFSDYHSELNMSSLELGDSALYFCASSLDRDGYGYTFGSGTRLTVV.

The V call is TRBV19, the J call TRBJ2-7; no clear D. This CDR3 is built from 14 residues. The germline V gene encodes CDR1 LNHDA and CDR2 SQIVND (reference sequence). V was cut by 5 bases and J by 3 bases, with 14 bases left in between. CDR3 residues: CASSRVAADYEQYF. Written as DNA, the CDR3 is TGTGCCAGTAGTCGGGTAGCTGCTGACTACGAGCAGTACTTC.

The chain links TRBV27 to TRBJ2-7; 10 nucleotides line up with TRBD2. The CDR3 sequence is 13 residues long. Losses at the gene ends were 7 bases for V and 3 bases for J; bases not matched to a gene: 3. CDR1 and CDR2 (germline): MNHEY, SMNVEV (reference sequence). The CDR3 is CASKGLADYEQYF. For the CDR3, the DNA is TGTGCCAGCAAAGGACTAGCGGACTACGAGCAGTACTTC.

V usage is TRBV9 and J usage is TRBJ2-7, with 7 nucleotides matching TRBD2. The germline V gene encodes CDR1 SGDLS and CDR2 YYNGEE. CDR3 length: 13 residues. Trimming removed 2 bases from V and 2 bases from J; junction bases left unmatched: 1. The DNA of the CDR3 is TGTGCCAGCAGCGTTGGACTAGCCTACGAGCAGTACTTC. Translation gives CASSVGLAYEQYF. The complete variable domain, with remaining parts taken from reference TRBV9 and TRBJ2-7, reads DSGVTQTPKHLITATGQRVTLRCSPRSGDLSVYWYQQSLDQGLQFLIQYYNGEERAKGNILERFSAQQFPDLHSELNLSSLELGDSALYFCASSVGLAYEQYFGPGTRLTVT.

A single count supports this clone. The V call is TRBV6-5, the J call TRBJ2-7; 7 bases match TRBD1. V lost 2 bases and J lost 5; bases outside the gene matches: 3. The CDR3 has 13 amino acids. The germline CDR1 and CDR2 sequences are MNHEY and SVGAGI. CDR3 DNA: TGTGCCAGCAGTTACCAGGGGGTGAACGAGCAGTACTTC. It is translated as CASSYQGVNEQYF.

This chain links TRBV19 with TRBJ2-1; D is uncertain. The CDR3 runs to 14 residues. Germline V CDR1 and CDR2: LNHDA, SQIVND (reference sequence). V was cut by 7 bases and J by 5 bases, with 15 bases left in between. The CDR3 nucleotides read TGTGCCAGTACCCCCAAGATGGCTGACAATGAGCAGTTCTTC. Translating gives CASTPKMADNEQFF.

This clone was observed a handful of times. The CDR3 sequence is CASSWGTGTEAFF. CDR3 bases: TGTGCCAGTAGTTGGGGGACAGGCACTGAAGCTTTCTTT. This chain uses TRBV19 with TRBJ1-1; 8 bases match TRBD1. The CDR3 is made up of 13 amino acids. V dropped 5 bases and J dropped 4; count of bases not matched to a gene: 3. Germline V gives CDR1 LNHDA, CDR2 SQIVND (reference sequence).

The CDR3 bases are TGTGCCAGCAGCCCCTTGGGGCAGGGAAAAGAGACCCAGTACTTC. It translates to CASSPLGQGKETQYF. The chain employs TRBV28 and TRBJ2-5; D possibly corresponds to TRBD1 (5 bases). Trimming stripped 6 bases from V and 3 bases from J, with 17 bases between. The CDR3 runs to 15 residues. The germline V gene has CDR1 MDHEN and CDR2 SYDVKM. Drawing the rest from reference TRBV28 and TRBJ2-5, the complete variable domain is DVKVTQSSRYLVKRTGEKVFLECVQDMDHENMFWYRQDPGLGLRLIYFSYDVKMKEKGDIPEGYSVSREKKERFSLILESASTNQTSMYLCASSPLGQGKETQYFGPGTRLLVL.

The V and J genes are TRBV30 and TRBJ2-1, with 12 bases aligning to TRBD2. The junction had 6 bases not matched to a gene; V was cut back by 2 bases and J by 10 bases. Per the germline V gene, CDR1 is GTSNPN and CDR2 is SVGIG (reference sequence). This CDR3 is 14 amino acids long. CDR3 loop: CAWSRLAGVGEQFF. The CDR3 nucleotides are TGTGCCTGGAGTAGACTAGCGGGAGTGGGCGAGCAGTTCTTC. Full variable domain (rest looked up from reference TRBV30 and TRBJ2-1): SQTIHQWPATLVQPVGSPLSLECTVEGTSNPNLYWYRQAAGRGLQLLFYSVGIGQISSEVPQNLSASRPQDRQFILSSKKLLLSDSGFYLCAWSRLAGVGEQFFGPGTRLTVL.